The entry that follows covers one T cell receptor beta chain sequence. Its antigen remains unidentified. Base-call qualities are not available, and no considerably larger clone is one nucleotide away. These data come from a study of T cells in tumors after PD-1 blockade (dated by TCRdb to between 2018 and 2021). Broadly, across the study: Patients with prior checkpoint blockade, systemic immunosuppressant use, or recent radiotherapy or other anti-cancer therapy within 4 weeks were excluded. Treatment consisted of either cemiplimab 350 mg every 2 weeks or pembrolizumab 200 mg every 3 weeks. While on anti-PD-1 treatment, some of the patients also continued taking daily vismodegib 150 mg. On average, peripheral blood samples had 110,000 or so TCR templates (range roughly 24,000-257,772) and 35,000 to 40,000 unique clonotypes. Using site-matched tumors from BCC or SCC patients sampled before and after anti-PD-1 therapy, the study carried out paired single-cell RNA and TCR sequencing. To compare blood and tumor clonotypes, bulk TCR sequencing was performed on approximately ten peripheral blood samples from a few patients. RECIST version 1.1 was used to assess clinical response.

Beyond this particular receptor, the publication reports: The source of novel T cell clones was not identified, and lymphoid organs or rare unexpanded clones within the tumor or the tumor periphery could be included among the possible sources. Around 37% of tumor TCR clonotypes were detected in blood, and some novel exhausted tumor clones were observed in pre-treatment blood, which was taken as suggesting peripheral recruitment.

The immunoSEQ platform was used for deep TCRbeta sequencing. For the original study's pipeline: For further analysis, only productive rearrangements were exported from the immunoSEQ Analyzer. Bulk TCRbeta clonotypes were assigned T cell phenotypes by matching to single-cell RNA+TCR-seq clones sharing the same TCRbeta sequence. Tumor enrichment of a clone was calculated by dividing the clone's tumor frequency by the clone's PBMC frequency, both taken from bulk TCR sequencing. GLIPH was used to group TCRs into specificity groups, clusters of distinct TCRs likely recognizing common antigens via shared CDR3 motifs. TCRdb holds this immuneACCESS table with in-frame rearrangements only. Some clones are missing; in checked studies, unresolved V genes explain under half, and the rest has no known cause. V, J and clone size were drawn from that table, and D and trimming were deduced from the DNA. Present in this sample are more than 50,000 clones, about 74% of which were seen just once. About 4.5% of the sample is held by the ten biggest clonotypes.

The time point tag for this specimen amounts to: after anti-PD-1 therapy. Genomic DNA extracted from tumor biopsies or peripheral blood was used for bulk TCRbeta sequencing, with input ranging from about 550 ng to 6,004 ng. All patients had histologically proven advanced or metastatic basal or squamous cell carcinoma and were poor candidates for surgical resection. The basal cell carcinoma cohort comprised roughly twelve patients, of whom several had bulk tumor TCR sequencing. The germline V gene specifies SNHLY as CDR1 and FYNNEI as CDR2. From the cysteine through the phenylalanine, the CDR3 covers 14 amino acids. The DNA shown is the 42-base CDR3, in frame from base 1. At the junction V is shortened by 5 bases and J by 3 bases, with 13 bases in between.

The chain links TRBV2 with TRBJ1-2; the D gene is unclear. The TCR comes from a human donor with basal cell carcinoma. The sample consisted of PBMCs, taken after anti-PD-1 treatment. DNA sequence: TGTGCCAGCAGTCCCCGCGCCTTATACTATGGCTACACCTTC. This translates into CASSPRALYYGYTF.